This T cell receptor beta chain was sequenced for a study of CD8+CD57+ T cells in acquired aplastic anemia. In patients chosen for sequencing, flow cytometry had shown CD8+CD57+ cell expansion. CDR3 length equals 16 residues. Trimming at V came to 0 bases and at J to 0 bases, leaving 4 bases not matched to a gene. Germline V gene sequence: CDR1 SGHKS, CDR2 YYEKEE (reference sequence). As regards this clonotype: Its antigen is as yet unknown.

Genomic DNA served as template for TCR beta VDJ and CDR3 profiling. MiXCR, run by TCRdb on the reads, gives a single entry per CDR3 protein. The table includes 110,000 or so distinct CDR3 sequences, about 50% detected once. Study outcomes and limitations: Comparison of patients with controls identified almost 30 shared CD8+ CDR3 sequences.

V usage is TRBV5-5 and J usage is TRBJ2-7; 9 positions agree with TRBD1. This TCR came from a human donor with aplastic anemia. The sequencing sample was made of sorted CD4+, CD8+, or CD8+CD57+ T cells (not recorded which) from PBMCs. CDR3 region: CASSLANRGLSYEQYF. Written as DNA, the CDR3 is TGTGCCAGCAGCTTGGCCAACAGGGGGCTCTCCTACGAGCAGTACTTC.